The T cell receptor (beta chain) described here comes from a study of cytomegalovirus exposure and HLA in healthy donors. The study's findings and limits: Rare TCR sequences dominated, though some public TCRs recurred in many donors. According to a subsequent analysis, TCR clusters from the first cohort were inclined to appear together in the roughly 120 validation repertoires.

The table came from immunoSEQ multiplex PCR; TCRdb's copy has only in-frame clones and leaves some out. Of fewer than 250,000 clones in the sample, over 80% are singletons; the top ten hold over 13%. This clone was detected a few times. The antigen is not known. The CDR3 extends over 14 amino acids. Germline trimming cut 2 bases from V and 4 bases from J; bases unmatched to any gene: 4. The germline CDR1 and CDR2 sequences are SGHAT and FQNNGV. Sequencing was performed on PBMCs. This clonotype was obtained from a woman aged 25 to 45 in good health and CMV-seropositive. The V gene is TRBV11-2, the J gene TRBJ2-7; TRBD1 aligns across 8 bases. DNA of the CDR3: TGTGCCAGCAGCTTATGGACAGGGAAGTACGAGCAGTACTTC. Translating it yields CASSLWTGKYEQYF.